This T cell receptor (beta chain) is drawn from a study of T cell repertoires in cytomegalovirus infection (dated by TCRdb to about 2019). Turning to the overall study: Because public TCR beta signatures pointed to carriage of CMV infection together with the matching HLA type, the HLA type of each donor mattered for the analysis.

This clonotype has at least ten counts. It has no known antigen specificity. No clone much larger than this one lies a single base away; base qualities are absent. V lost 1 base and J lost 7 bases, and the count of bases not matched to a germline gene is 6. Reading the germline V gene gives CDR1 SGHTA and CDR2 FQGNSA. Reading from cysteine to phenylalanine, the CDR3 counts 16 amino acids. Just CDR3 DNA is preserved here, 48 bases in frame from base 1. Sequencer: Illumina HiSeq 1500. TCRdb trimmed public reads at Q25 via fastp, called clones via MiXCR and kept in-frame beta chains. Each entry is one CDR3 protein sequence, shown with its most common DNA and genes. In all, the sample holds 210,000 or so distinct CDR3 sequences, and under 8.5% of those were seen once. In total, the top ten clones hold about 6.3% of the sample. What the research found in general, with its limitations: The ex vivo response was dominated by HLA-C-restricted CMV-specific TCR beta clonotypes, and the single most frequent clonotype in two of eight donors was supplied by these HLA-C-restricted clonotypes. Cumulative frequency of public TCR beta family members discriminated carriers of CMV infection plus the relevant HLA type in this cohort and an independent approximately 340-donor cohort.

Source material: PBMCs. The receptor was isolated from a human donor in good health (CMV status not recorded). Some clones in this sample may be carry-over from other donors' samples. The chain is assembled from TRBV7-2 and TRBJ2-1, with 11 middle bases fitting TRBD2. The CDR3 region reads CASSLVGTSGGNEQFF. The sequenced DNA: TGTGCCAGCAGCTTAGTAGGGACTAGCGGCGGAAATGAGCAGTTCTTC.